The source of this TCR beta chain is a study of cytomegalovirus exposure and HLA in healthy donors (dated by TCRdb to the late 2010s). General notes on the study: According to an earlier analysis of 587 of the donors, about 179 million T cells yielded 90 million to 130 million unique TCR beta sequences and more than 250 Gb of sequence data. To study patterns of TCR occurrence, a later analysis re-analyzed previously published TCR beta repertoires from several hundred donors and added high-resolution HLA genotyping. Among the 398 genotyped donors, around 81% belonged to the genetic ancestry cluster associated with self-reported Caucasian donors. Among around 400 genotyped donors of the cohort, an average of roughly 240,000 unique TCR beta nucleotide sequences were sequenced per donor, around 20% of them non-productive. The study used immunosequencing to profile the T cell repertoires of approximately 650 subjects and linked those repertoires to cytomegalovirus serostatus. A few DR-DQ haplotypes were treated as single units for association and clustering because of strong linkage in the cohort. To decide whether each TCR beta V gene segment behaved as functional or pseudogenic, an earlier analysis of some 570 of the donors relied on high-throughput TCR beta sequencing. Donor age, sex, ethnicity and CMV serostatus were compiled alongside the repertoire data. An early release that covered about 640 HLA-typed donors contained approximately 300 gigabases of sequencing data and about 93 million unique TCR sequences. HLA typing included class I and class II loci at four-digit resolution. Along with the roughly 670-subject first cohort, a separate validation cohort of more than 90 different subjects was used. To predict cytomegalovirus infection status, the study brought together high-throughput TCR immunosequencing, statistical association of individual TCRs with disease status, and machine learning. Every repertoire in the discovery cohort had been generated on one and the same sequencing platform. Typing coverage differed by locus: A, B, C, DRB1 and DQB1 were typed in roughly 620-630 donors, DQA1 in 522, DPA1 in approximately 610, and DPB1 in 400 to 480. The study aimed to test whether signatures of past pathogen exposure could be identified by cataloging public T cell receptors. Genome-wide SNP genotypes for about 60% of the roughly 700 donors were used in a later genetic analysis, which treated that subset as a discovery cohort. The later analysis used no new phenotypic data to find candidate immune exposures, relying instead on TCR beta sequences and their occurrence across donors. Results and caveats for the whole study, not just this receptor: The classifier was reported to diagnose cytomegalovirus status with high specificity and sensitivity in both the original cohort and the validation cohort. In a later analysis, the rate of TCR association differed among HLA loci, with DRB1 alleles having the most associated TCRs and HLA-C alleles having the fewest. Presence/absence analyses assumed roughly uniform sequencing depth across donors, an assumption that may not hold. Specific HLA alleles were associated with around 18,000 TCR beta sequences at a false discovery rate of 0.05 in a later analysis. A group of highly shared sequence variants was considered likely to be a technical artifact of the sequencing pipeline. Only TCR beta chains were sequenced in this cohort, and the absence of alpha or paired-chain data limited detectable features. According to a later analysis, most CMV-associated TCR beta chains appeared to be HLA-restricted, and the HLA associations seemed to be driven largely by CMV exposure. A further reported finding was that TCR beta sequences accurately predicted the HLA-A and HLA-B alleles for most subjects in the first cohort. Because HLA typing was unavailable for some donors at each locus, only the typed subset was used in association tests. While some public TCRs were present in many individuals, most TCR sequences turned up only very rarely across donors. The authors suggested that the approach could potentially be extended to other disease states and immunological phenotypes. In a later analysis, several top co-occurrence clusters were reported to appear linked to parvovirus B19, influenza, CMV and Epstein-Barr virus. In vitro tests confirmed that three of the cytomegalovirus-associated TCR beta chains recognize cytomegalovirus antigens. A later analysis found that HLA-associated TCR beta chains were more clonally expanded and had lower generation probabilities than equally common non-associated chains. Immune exposure information for the cohort was limited to CMV serostatus. In an earlier analysis of 587 of the donors, most TCR beta V segments appeared in productive rearrangements about 87% or about 30% of the time, broadly matching IMGT annotations. Correlated functional status among segregating V segments might be attributable to linkage disequilibrium, but an unknown experimental factor could not be ruled out. When HLA alleles, especially DR and DQ, strongly co-occurred, attributing TCR associations to individual alleles was difficult. The study gave a list of around 170 TCR beta chains associated with cytomegalovirus. A later genetic analysis reported fewer N-insertions in productive TCRs among donors in an Asian-associated ancestry cluster than the roughly 620-donor mean. An association between a missense DCLRE1C variant and V-gene and J-gene trimming of TCR beta chains was found in a later genetic analysis and replicated in an independent cohort. About 15 rarely observed V segments, including chromosome 9 orphons, were excluded from the earlier analysis of a few hundred of the donors because counts were too low. The 87-base-pair reads could not distinguish some IMGT-functional V segments, including TRBV6-2 and TRBV6-3, so those segments were excluded.

The library was prepared using the immunoSEQ multiplex PCR assay. For the multiplex PCR, a mixture combining 60 forward primers for TCR Vbeta segments and 13 reverse primers for TCR Jbeta segments was used. A multiplex PCR assay on genomic DNA amplified the CDR3 region of rearranged TCR beta genes. The Illumina HiSeq System was used to sequence the amplified TCR beta libraries as 87-base-pair reads. Turning to the authors' computational methods: A later analysis tallied roughly 80 million unique TCR beta chains across the 660 or so repertoires, and some 12 million of those chains were shared by two or more donors. To remove PCR and sequencing errors, raw reads were error-corrected and collapsed into unique sequences using a nearest-neighbor algorithm that merged closely related sequences. Alignment of CDR3 sequences to IMGT reference sequences was used to assign V, D and J gene segments. For a sequence to be retained, a match of at least six nucleotides was required to both a V gene segment and a J gene segment. A rearrangement was called productive if the CDR3 had no stop codons and remained in frame with V and J, and every other rearrangement was called non-productive. Following IMGT convention, CDR3 was defined as the stretch from the second conserved V-encoded cysteine up to the conserved J-encoded phenylalanine. Sequences without an unambiguous match to a single V gene segment were excluded from the earlier analysis of a few hundred of the donors. An earlier analysis of just under 600 of the donors called V segments functional above 56.7% productive rearrangements and segregating when the between-donor standard deviation exceeded 5%. A statistical classification framework was built to diagnose cytomegalovirus status from the catalog of TCR beta chain sequences. In a later analysis, TCR nucleotide sequences were compared against IMGT/GENE-DB human TR gene sequences so that V and J genes could be assigned. Using the TCRdist pipeline, a later analysis assigned CDR3 sequences along with most-parsimonious VDJ recombination scenarios. In a later analysis, each TCR beta chain was defined by its CDR3 amino acid sequence together with its V-gene family, and reads lacking a unique V-gene family were excluded. In a later analysis, 450 to 600 highly shared, low-generation-probability nucleotide sequences were removed to address suspected cross-contamination and a sequencing artifact. For each public chain, a later analysis derived a clonal expansion index from normalized ranks of inferred template counts within each repertoire. In a later analysis, generation probabilities were computed with a VDJ recombination model fitted to out-of-frame rearrangements, and the resulting probabilities were checked against IGoR. In a later analysis, TCR-TCR, TCR-HLA and TCR-CMV co-occurrence was scored with hypergeometric tests, and a repertoire-size bias correction was applied to TCR pairs. False discovery rates were estimated in a later analysis by permuting HLA or CMV assignments 20 times. A later analysis grouped co-occurring TCRs with DBSCAN, adding TCRdist sequence similarity when clustering within HLA-allele-positive subsets. Repertoires with fewer than 30,000 or more than 120,000 public chains, plus five repertoires with anomalous nucleotide sharing, were excluded from co-occurrence clustering. Held by TCRdb, this immuneACCESS table contains in-frame sequences only and omits some clones. Under half of the omission traces to an unresolved V gene where checked; the cause of the rest is unknown. V and J calls and clone size are those listed in that table; D and trimming were worked out from the DNA. The sample table holds roughly 100,000 clones, of which 60% to 85% were seen once. The ten largest account for over 4% of the sample.

Turning to this clone: Its antigen is still unknown. No per-base quality is available; no much larger clone lies one base away.

The cohort comprised some 680 healthy bone marrow donors. All cohort members were sampled while nominally healthy, although unrecorded immune exposures were likely present. The donor tested CMV seropositive and was one of the 289 seropositive cohort members. Every donor gave a peripheral blood sample, and the peripheral blood mononuclear cells from that sample were used for TCR beta sequencing. Genomic DNA was extracted from the blood cell samples with the Qiagen DNeasy Blood Extraction Kit. CDR1 SNHLY and CDR2 FYNNEI were looked up in the germline V gene. V lost 6 bases and J lost 0 bases; the stretch between them is 15 bases long. From the cysteine up to the phenylalanine, the CDR3 has a length of 15 residues. The sequence is cut down to CDR3 DNA, 45 bases in frame from base 1.

The V and J genes are TRBV2 and TRBJ2-7; TRBD1 is a possible D gene, resting on 6 matching bases. The receptor's source is a female donor in good health and CMV-seropositive. The sample taken for sequencing was PBMCs. The DNA is as follows: TGTGCCAGCAGAACCCGGACAGAGAGCTCCTACGAGCAGTACTTC. Its coded protein is CASRTRTESSYEQYF.